This TCR beta chain was found in a study of tumor T cells in aggressive B-cell lymphoma. Method: immunoSEQ multiplex PCR; TCRdb's copy keeps in-frame clones and lacks some. The table lists about 9,800 clones, over 75% of them singletons. The CDR3 has 14 amino acids. V lost 2 bases and J lost 7; bases outside the gene matches: 4. The germline gives CDR1 ENHRY, CDR2 SYGVKD. The chain employs TRBV10-3 and TRBJ1-2; TRBD1 aligns across 10 bases. The receptor's source is an adult with diffuse large B cell lymphoma. Sequencing input: tumor tissue. The CDR3 nucleotides are TGTGCCATCAGTGAGCGGGACAGGGGTGTTGGCTACACCTTC. This gives the protein CAISERDRGVGYTF.